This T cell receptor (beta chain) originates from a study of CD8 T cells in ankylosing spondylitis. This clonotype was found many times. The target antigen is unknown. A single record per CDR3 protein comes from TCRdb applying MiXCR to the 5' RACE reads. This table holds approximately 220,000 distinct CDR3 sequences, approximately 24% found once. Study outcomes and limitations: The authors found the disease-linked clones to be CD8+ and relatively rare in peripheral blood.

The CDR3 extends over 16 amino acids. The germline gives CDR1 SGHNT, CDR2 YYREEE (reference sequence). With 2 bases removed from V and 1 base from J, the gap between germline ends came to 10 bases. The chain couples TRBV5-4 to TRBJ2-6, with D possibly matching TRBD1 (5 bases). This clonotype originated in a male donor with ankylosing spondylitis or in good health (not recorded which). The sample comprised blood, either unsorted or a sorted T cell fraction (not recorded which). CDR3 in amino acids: CASSFRDGSGANVLTF. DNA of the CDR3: TGTGCCAGCAGCTTCAGGGATGGATCTGGGGCCAACGTCCTGACTTTC.